This TCR beta chain was identified during a study of shared clonotypes between healthy human individuals. This table comes from immunoSEQ multiplex PCR, and its TCRdb copy is limited to in-frame clones, with some not included. Of around 550,000 clones listed, 90% to 97% were seen once; the top ten hold approximately 0.06%. To note about this clone: Its antigen remains unidentified.

Study-level results: A reduction in generation probabilities was seen for non-shared clonotypes relative to those shared by all four donors.

V was cut by 3 bases and J by 2 bases, with 7 bases left in between. This CDR3 contains 13 residues. The germline V gene encodes CDR1 ENHRY and CDR2 SYGVKD. The sequence was collected from a woman in her twenties or thirties in good health. Sample: naive CD4+ T cells sorted from blood. Subset denoted: CD45RA+ positively selected. The chain recombines TRBV10-3 with TRBJ1-2; D ambiguous. Written as DNA, the CDR3 is TGTGCCATCAGTGATCAAGTGAACTATGGCTACACCTTC. Translating it yields CAISDQVNYGYTF.